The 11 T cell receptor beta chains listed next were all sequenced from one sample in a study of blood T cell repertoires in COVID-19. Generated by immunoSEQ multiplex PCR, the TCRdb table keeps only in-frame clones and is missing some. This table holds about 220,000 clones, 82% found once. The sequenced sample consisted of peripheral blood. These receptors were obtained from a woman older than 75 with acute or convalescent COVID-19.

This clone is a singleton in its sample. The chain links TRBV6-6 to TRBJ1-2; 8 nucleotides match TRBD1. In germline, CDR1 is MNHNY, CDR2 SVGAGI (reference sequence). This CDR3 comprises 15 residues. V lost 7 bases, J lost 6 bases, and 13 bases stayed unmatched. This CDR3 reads CASTTPGQGVHGYTF. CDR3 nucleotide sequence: TGTGCCAGCACCACTCCCGGACAGGGAGTCCATGGCTACACCTTC.

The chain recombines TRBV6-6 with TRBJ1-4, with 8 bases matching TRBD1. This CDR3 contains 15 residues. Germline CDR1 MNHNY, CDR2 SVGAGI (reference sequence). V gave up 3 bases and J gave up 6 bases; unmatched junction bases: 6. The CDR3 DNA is TGTGCCAGCAGTTATGGGGACAGGACGGATGAAAAACTGTTTTTT. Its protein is CASSYGDRTDEKLFF.

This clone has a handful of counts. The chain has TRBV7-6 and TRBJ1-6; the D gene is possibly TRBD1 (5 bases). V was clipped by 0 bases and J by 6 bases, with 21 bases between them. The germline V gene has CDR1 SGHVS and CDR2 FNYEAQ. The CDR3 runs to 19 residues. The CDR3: CASSLAAPLLQGSNSPLHF. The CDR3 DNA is TGTGCCAGCAGCTTAGCGGCTCCCTTGCTTCAGGGCTCTAATTCACCCCTCCACTTT.

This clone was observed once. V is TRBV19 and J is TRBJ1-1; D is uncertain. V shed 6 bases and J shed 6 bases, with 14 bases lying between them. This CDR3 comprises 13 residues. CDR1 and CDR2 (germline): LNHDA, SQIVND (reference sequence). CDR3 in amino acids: CASRVTERAEAFF. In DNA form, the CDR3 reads TGTGCCAGTAGGGTTACCGAGCGCGCTGAAGCTTTCTTT.

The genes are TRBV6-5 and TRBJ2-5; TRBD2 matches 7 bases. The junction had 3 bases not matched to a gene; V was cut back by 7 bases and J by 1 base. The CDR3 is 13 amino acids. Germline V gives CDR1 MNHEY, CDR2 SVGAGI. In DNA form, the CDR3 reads TGTGCCAGCACCTCGGGGGGCCAAGAGACCCAGTACTTC. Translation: CASTSGGQETQYF.

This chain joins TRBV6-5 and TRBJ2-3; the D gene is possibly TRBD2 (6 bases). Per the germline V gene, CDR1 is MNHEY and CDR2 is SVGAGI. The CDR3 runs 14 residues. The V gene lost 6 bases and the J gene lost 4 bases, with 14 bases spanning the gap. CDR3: CASRPGREADTQYF. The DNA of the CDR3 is TGTGCCAGCAGACCAGGGCGGGAAGCAGATACGCAGTATTTT.

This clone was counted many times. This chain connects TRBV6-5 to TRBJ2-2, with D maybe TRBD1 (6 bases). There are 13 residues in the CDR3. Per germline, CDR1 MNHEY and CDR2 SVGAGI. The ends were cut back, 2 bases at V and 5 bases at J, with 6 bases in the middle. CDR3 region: CASSYGQTGELFF. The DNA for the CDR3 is TGTGCCAGCAGTTACGGACAGACCGGGGAGCTGTTTTTT.

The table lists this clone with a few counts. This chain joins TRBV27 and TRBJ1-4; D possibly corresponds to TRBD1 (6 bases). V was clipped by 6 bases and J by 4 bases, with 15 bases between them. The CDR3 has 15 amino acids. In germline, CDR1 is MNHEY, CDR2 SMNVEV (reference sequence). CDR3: CASSPRQQGNEKLFF. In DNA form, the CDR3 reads TGTGCCAGCAGCCCACGTCAACAGGGTAATGAAAAACTGTTTTTT.

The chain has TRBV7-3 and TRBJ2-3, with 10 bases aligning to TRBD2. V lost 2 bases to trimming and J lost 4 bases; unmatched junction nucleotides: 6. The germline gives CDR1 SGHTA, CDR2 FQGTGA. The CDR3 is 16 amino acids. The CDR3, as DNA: TGTGCCAGCAGCTTACCGGCCACTAGCGGGGCAGATACGCAGTATTTT. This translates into CASSLPATSGADTQYF.

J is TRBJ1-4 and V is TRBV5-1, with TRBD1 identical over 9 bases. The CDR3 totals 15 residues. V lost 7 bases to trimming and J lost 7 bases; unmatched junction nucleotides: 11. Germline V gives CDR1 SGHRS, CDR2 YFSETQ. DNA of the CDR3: TGCGCCAGCCACTCCCTAGGGGACAGGGTTGAAAAACTGTTTTTT. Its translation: CASHSLGDRVEKLFF.

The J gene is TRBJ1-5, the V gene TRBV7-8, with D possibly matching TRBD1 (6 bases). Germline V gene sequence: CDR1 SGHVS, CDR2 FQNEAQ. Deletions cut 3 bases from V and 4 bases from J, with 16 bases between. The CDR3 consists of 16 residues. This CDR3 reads CASSFGGDTRNQPQHF. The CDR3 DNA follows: TGTGCCAGCAGCTTCGGTGGGGACACGCGTAATCAGCCCCAGCATTTT.